This T cell receptor (beta chain) was documented in a study of cytotoxic CD8 clonotypes in ibrutinib-treated CLL. Study-wide background: There were, on average, 255,043 productive templates and tens of thousands of productive rearrangements per sample.

Overall study findings and caveats: Progressing patients had sampling times that differed from those of sustained-remission patients. Baseline clonality, above age-matched healthy donor levels, tracked circulating CD8+ T-cell counts.

Libraries were prepared by immunoSEQ multiplex PCR; TCRdb keeps only in-frame clonotypes and omits some of them. Among 130,000 to 150,000 clones listed, 91% were seen once. About this clone itself: Its antigen is currently unknown.

The V gene's germline CDR1 is SGHDT and CDR2 YYEEEE. CDR3 length: 16 amino acids. V lost 1 base and J 2 bases, leaving 13 bases between the germline ends. From cryopreserved PBMCs came about 2.1 micrograms of genomic DNA used for TCR beta libraries. The chain couples TRBV5-6 to TRBJ2-1, with no clear D. The origin of this receptor is a human donor with chronic lymphocytic leukemia. Sequencing used PBMCs, obtained after 12 months of ibrutinib treatment. DNA for the CDR3: TGTGCCAGCAGCTTGTTCGGAGAAGGGCCCTACAATGAGCAGTTCTTC. Translation: CASSLFGEGPYNEQFF.